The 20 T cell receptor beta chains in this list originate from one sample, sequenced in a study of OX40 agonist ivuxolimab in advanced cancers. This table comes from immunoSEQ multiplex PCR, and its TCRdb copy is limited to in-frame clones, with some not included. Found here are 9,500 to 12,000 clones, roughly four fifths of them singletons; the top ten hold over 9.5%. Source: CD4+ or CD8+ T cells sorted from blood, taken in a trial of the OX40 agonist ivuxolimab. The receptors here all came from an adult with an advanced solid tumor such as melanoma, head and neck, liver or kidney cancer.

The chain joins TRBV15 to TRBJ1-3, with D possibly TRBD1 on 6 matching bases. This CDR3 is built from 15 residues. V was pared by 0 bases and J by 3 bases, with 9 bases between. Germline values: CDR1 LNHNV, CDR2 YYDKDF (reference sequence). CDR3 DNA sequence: TGTGCCACCAGCAGAGACCTCAGGGGTGGAAACACCATATATTTT. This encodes CATSRDLRGGNTIYF.

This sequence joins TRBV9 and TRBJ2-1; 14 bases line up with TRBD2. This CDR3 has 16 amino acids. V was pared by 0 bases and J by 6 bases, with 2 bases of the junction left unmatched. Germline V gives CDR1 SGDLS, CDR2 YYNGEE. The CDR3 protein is CASSVAGTSGSNEQFF. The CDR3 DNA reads TGTGCCAGCAGCGTAGCCGGGACTAGCGGGAGCAATGAGCAGTTCTTC.

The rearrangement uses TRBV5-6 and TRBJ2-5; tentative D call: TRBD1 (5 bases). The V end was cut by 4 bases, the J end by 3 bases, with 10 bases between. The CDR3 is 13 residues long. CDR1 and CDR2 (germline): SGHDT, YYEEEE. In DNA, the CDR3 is TGTGCCAGCAGCCCTGACAGAGAAGAGACCCAGTACTTC. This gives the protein CASSPDREETQYF.

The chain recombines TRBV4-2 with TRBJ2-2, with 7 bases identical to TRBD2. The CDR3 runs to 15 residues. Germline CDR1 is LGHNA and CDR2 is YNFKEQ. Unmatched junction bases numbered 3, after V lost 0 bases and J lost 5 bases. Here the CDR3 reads CASSQEGLQTGELFF. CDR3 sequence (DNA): TGTGCCAGCAGCCAAGAGGGACTACAAACCGGGGAGCTGTTTTTT.

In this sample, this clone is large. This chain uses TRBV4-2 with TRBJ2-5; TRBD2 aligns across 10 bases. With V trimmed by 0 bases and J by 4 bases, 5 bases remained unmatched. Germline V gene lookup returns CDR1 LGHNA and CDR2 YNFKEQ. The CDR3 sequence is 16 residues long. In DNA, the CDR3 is TGTGCCAGCAGCCAAGACTCTAGCGGGAGCCCAGAGACCCAGTACTTC. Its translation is CASSQDSSGSPETQYF.

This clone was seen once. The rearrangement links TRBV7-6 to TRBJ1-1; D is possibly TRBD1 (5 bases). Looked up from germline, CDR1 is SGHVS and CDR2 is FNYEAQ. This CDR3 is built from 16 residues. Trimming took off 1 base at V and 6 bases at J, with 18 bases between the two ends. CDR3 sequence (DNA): TGTGCCAGCAGCTTAGGGGGGGGATCCTCTAGCGCTGAAGCTTTCTTT. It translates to CASSLGGGSSSAEAFF. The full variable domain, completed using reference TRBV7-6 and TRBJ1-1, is GAGVSQSPRYKVTKRGQDVALRCDPISGHVSLYWYRQALGQGPEFLTYFNYEAQQDKSGLPNDRFSAERPEGSISTLTIQRTEQRDSAMYRCASSLGGGSSSAEAFFGQGTRLTVV.

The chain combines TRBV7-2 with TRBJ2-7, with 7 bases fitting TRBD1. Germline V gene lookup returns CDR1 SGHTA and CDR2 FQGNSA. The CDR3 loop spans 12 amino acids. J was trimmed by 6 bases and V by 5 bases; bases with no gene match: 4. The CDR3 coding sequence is TGTGCCAGCAGCCAGACAGGGTTCGAGCAGTACTTC. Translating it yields CASSQTGFEQYF.

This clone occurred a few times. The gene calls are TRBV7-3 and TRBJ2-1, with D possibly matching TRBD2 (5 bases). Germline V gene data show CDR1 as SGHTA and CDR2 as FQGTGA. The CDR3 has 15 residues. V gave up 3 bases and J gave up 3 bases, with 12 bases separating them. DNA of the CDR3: TGTGCCAGCAGCTTTGGAGCTAGCCGCTACAATGAGCAGTTCTTC. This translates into CASSFGASRYNEQFF.

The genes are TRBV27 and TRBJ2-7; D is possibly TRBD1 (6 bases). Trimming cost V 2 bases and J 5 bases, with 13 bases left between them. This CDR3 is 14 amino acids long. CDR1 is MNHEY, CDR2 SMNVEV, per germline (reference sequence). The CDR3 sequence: CASSLTAGVNEQYF. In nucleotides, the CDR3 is TGTGCCAGCAGTTTAACGGCAGGGGTTAACGAGCAGTACTTC.

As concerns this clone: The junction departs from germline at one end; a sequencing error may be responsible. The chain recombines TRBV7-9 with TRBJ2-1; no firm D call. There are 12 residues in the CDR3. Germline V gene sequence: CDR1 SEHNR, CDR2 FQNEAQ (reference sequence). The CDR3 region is CASSLESHLALF. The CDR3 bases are TGTGCCAGCAGCTTAGAGTCCCACCTCGCCCTCTTC.

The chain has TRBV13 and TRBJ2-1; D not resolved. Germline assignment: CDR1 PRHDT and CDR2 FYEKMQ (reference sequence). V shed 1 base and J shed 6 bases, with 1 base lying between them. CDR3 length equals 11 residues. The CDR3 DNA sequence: TGTGCCAGCAGCTTAGCCAATGAGCAGTTCTTC. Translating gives CASSLANEQFF.

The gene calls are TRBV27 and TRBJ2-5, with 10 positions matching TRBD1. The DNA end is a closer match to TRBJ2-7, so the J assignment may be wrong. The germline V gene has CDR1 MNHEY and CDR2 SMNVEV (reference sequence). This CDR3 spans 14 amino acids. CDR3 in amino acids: CASSSGDRGYEQYF. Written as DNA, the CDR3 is TGTGCCAGCAGTTCCGGGGACAGGGGTTACGAGCAGTACTTC.

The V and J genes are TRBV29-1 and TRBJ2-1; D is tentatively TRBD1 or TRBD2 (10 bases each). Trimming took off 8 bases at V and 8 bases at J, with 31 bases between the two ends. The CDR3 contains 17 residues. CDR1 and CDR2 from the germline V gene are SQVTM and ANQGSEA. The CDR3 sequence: CSIRDRGLSGRSDEQFF. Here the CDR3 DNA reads TGCAGCATCCGGGACAGGGGCCTTAGCGGGAGGTCGGATGAGCAGTTCTTC.

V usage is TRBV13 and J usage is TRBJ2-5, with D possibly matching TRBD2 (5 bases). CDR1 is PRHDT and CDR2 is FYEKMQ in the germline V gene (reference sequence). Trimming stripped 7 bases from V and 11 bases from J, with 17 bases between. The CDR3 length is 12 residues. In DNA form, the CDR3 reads TGTGCCAGCAAAGGGAGTACGAAAGAGCAGTACTTC. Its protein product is CASKGSTKEQYF.

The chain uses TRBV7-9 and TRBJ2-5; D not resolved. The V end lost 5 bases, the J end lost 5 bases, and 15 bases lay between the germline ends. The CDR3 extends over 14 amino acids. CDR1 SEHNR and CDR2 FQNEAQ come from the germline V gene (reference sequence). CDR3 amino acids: CASSPPGVWETQYF. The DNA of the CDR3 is TGTGCCAGCAGCCCTCCTGGCGTATGGGAGACCCAGTACTTC.

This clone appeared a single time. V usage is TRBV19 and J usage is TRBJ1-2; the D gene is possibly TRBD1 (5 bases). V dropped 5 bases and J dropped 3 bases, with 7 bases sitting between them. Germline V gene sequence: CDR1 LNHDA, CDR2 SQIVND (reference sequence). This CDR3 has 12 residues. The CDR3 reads CASSGGYYGYTF. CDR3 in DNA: TGTGCCAGTAGTGGGGGATACTATGGCTACACCTTC.

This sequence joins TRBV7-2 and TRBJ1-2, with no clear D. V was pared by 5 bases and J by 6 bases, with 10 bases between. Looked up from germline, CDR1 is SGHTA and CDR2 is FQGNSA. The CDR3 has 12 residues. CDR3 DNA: TGTGCCAGCAGCGCTCAAAAGGATGGCTACACCTTC. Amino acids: CASSAQKDGYTF. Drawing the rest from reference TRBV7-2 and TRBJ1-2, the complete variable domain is GAGVSQSPSNKVTEKGKDVELRCDPISGHTALYWYRQSLGQGLEFLIYFQGNSAPDKSGLPSDRFSAERTGGSVSTLTIQRTQQEDSAVYLCASSAQKDGYTFGSGTRLTVV.

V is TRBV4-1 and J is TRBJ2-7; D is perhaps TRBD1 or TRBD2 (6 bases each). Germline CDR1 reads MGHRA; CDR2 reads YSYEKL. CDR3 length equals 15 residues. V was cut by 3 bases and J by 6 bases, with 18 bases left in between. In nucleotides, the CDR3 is TGCGCCAGCAGCCATCAGGGGCGGGGTACGGTCGAGCAGTACTTC. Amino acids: CASSHQGRGTVEQYF.

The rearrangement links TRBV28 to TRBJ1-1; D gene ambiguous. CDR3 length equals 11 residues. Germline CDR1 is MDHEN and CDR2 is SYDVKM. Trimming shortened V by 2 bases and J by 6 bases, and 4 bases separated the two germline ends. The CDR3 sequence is CASSLGPEAFF. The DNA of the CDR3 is TGTGCCAGCAGTTTAGGTCCTGAAGCTTTCTTT. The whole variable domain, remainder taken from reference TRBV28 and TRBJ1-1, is DVKVTQSSRYLVKRTGEKVFLECVQDMDHENMFWYRQDPGLGLRLIYFSYDVKMKEKGDIPEGYSVSREKKERFSLILESASTNQTSMYLCASSLGPEAFFGQGTRLTVV.

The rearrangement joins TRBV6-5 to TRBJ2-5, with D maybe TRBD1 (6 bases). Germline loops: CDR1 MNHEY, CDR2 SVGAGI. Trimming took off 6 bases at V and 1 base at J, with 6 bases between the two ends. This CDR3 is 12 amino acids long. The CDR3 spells CASRTGQETQYF. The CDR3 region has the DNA TGTGCCAGCAGGACAGGCCAAGAGACCCAGTACTTC.